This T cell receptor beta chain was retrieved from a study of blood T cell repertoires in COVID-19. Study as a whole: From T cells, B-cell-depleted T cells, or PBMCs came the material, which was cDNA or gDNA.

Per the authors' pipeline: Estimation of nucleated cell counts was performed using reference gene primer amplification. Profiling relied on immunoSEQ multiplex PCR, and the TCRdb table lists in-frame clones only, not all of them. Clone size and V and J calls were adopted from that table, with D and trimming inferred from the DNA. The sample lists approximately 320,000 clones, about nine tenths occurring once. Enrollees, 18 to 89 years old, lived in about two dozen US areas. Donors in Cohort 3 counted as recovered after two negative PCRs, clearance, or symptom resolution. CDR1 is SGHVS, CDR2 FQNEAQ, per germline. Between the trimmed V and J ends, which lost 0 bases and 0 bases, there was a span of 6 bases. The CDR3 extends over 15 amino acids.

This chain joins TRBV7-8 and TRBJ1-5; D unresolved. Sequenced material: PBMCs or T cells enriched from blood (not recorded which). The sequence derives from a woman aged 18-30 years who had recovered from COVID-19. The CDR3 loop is CASSLAQISNQPQHF. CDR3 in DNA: TGTGCCAGCAGCTTAGCACAGATTAGCAATCAGCCCCAGCATTTT.